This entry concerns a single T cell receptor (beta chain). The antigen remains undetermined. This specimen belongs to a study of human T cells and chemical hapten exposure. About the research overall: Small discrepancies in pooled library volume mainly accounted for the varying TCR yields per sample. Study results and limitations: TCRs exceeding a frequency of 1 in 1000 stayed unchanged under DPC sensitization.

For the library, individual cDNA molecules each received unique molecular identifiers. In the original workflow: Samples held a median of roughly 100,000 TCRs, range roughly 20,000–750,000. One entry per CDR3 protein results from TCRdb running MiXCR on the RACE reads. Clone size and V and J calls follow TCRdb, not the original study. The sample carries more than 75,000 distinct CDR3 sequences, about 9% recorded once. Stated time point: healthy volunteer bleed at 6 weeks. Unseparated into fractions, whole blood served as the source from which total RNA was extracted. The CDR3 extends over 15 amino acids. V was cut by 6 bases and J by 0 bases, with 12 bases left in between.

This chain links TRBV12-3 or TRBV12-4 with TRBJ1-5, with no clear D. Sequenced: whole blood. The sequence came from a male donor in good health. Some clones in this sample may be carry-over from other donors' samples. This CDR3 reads CASRPSVDSNQPQHF. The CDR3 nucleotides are TGTGCCAGCAGACCCTCAGTTGATAGCAATCAGCCCCAGCATTTT.